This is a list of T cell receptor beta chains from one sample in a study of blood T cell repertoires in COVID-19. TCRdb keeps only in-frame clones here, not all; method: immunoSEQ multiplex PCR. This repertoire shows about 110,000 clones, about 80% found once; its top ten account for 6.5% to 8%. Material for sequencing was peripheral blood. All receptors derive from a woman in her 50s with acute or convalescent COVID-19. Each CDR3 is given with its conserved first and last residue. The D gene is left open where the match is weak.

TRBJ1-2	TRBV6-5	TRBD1	CASRAATGAGYTF
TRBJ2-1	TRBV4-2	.	CASSQATAPPYNEQFF
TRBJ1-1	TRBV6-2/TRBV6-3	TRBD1	CASSKGTAMNTEAFF
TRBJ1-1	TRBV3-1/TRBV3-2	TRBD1	CASSQNRGGSPEAFF
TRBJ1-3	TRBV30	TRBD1	CAWSSTGAGNTIYF
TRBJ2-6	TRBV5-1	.	CASSQTPSGANVLTF
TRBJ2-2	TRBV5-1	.	CASSSGLLGGELFF
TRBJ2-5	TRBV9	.	CASSPGGTEETQYF
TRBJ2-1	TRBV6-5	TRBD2	CASSSTWRGANEQFF
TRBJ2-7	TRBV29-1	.	CSVRGTANIYEQYF
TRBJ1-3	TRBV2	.	CATRFRAGNTIYF
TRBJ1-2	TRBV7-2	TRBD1	CASSFWDRGQTGYGYTF
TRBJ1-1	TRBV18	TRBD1	CASSPADRANTEAFF
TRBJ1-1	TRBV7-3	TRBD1	CASSLQGQQNTEAFF
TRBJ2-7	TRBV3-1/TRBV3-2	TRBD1	CASSPTRQGLHYEQYF
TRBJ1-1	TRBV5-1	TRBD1	CASSGGTGRSEAFF
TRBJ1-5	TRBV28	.	CASSQTGQLQHF
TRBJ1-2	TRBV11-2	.	CASNVDGASNYGYTF
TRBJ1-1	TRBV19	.	CASSKPGQLNTEAFF
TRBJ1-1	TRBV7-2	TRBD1	CASSPQGQGATEAFF
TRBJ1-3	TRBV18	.	CASSPPAGTGNTIYF
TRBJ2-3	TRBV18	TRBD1	CASSPRTGVGADTQYF